A single sample is the source of the 3 T cell receptor beta chains below, sequenced in a study of T cell repertoires in cytomegalovirus infection. Using its own MiXCR run on the reads, TCRdb lists one record per CDR3 protein. The sample yields more than 110,000 distinct CDR3 sequences, around 32% seen once. No antigen is known for these receptors. The source was CD8+ T cells from cultured PBMCs, collected from culture after CMV antigen stimulation. These TCRs come from a human donor in good health (CMV status not recorded). Some clones in this sample may be carry-over from other donors' samples.

J is TRBJ2-7 and V is TRBV28; 8 bases agree with TRBD1. The CDR3 spans 15 residues. The J segment lost 5 bases and the V segment lost 3 bases, leaving 9 bases of the junction unmatched. Germline CDR1 is MDHEN and CDR2 is SYDVKM. The CDR3 here is CASSFKAGGLNEQYF. CDR3 nucleotides: TGTGCCAGCAGTTTTAAGGCAGGGGGCTTGAACGAGCAGTACTTC.

The gene calls are TRBV5-6 and TRBJ2-5; 7 nucleotides agree with TRBD2. Germline CDR1 SGHDT, CDR2 YYEEEE. Trimming removed 4 bases from V and 3 bases from J; junction bases left unmatched: 18. This CDR3 comprises 18 residues. The DNA of the CDR3 is TGTGCCAGCAGCCCATACCGTTTAGGCGGGGGACCTAAAGAGACCCAGTACTTC. Its translation: CASSPYRLGGGPKETQYF.

A few counts support this clonotype. This sequence joins TRBV12-3 or TRBV12-4 and TRBJ2-1; 8 bases are shared with TRBD1. The V segment lost 8 bases and the J segment 9 bases; nucleotides outside the gene matches: 9. The CDR3 is 13 residues long. The CDR3 coding sequence is TGTGCCAGCTCAAGGACAGGGTCGGGTGAGCAGTTCTTC. Protein sequence: CASSRTGSGEQFF.